This T cell receptor (beta chain) was recorded in a study of blood T cell repertoires in COVID-19. This clone appeared once. The table came from immunoSEQ multiplex PCR; TCRdb's copy has only in-frame clones and leaves some out. Of tens of thousands of clones listed, around 83% are singletons. There are 14 residues in the CDR3. V lost 6 bases, J lost 2 bases, and 4 bases stayed unmatched. Germline CDR1 is MNHEY and CDR2 is SMNVEV (reference sequence). The rearrangement links TRBV27 to TRBJ1-5; 7 bases are a match to TRBD1. The sequence was collected from a man aged 50 to 60 with COVID-19, enrolled during active disease. Sequences were obtained from peripheral blood. The CDR3 DNA reads as TGTGCCAGCAGAAGACAGGGTGGCAATCAGCCCCAGCATTTT. Its translation is CASRRQGGNQPQHF.